This T cell receptor beta chain was found in a study of cytomegalovirus exposure and HLA in healthy donors (TCRdb year 2017). Concerning the study at large: According to an earlier analysis of several hundred of the donors, 150 million to 200 million T cells yielded 117 million unique TCR beta sequences and about 300 Gb of sequence data. In a later analysis, previously published TCR beta repertoires from 666 donors were re-analyzed and high-resolution HLA genotyping was added so that TCR occurrence patterns could be studied. A separate validation cohort of roughly 130 different subjects was used in addition to the roughly 640-subject first cohort. Class I and class II HLA loci were covered by the typing at four-digit resolution. Among the roughly 370 genotyped donors, about 83% belonged to the genetic ancestry cluster associated with self-reported Caucasian donors. Every repertoire in the discovery cohort had been generated on one and the same sequencing platform. The study was designed to test whether signatures of past pathogen exposure could be identified by cataloging public T cell receptors. A later genetic analysis took genome-wide SNP genotypes for 398 of the 666 donors and used that subset as a discovery cohort. Donor age, sex, ethnicity and CMV serostatus were compiled alongside the repertoire data. Several DR-DQ haplotypes were treated as single units for association and clustering because of strong linkage in the cohort. The study used immunosequencing to profile the T cell repertoires of around 600 subjects and linked those repertoires to cytomegalovirus serostatus. An early release covering roughly 600 HLA-typed donors comprised roughly 300 gigabases of sequencing data and approximately 80 million unique TCR sequences. The study combined high-throughput TCR immunosequencing, statistical association of individual TCRs with disease status, and machine learning to predict cytomegalovirus infection status. Typing coverage varied by locus: 629-630 donors for A, B, C, DRB1 and DQB1; roughly 500 for DQA1; nearly 610 for DPA1; roughly 470 for DPB1. Among about 360 genotyped donors of the cohort, an average of roughly 240,000 unique TCR beta nucleotide sequences were sequenced per donor, approximately 20% of them non-productive. In an earlier analysis of 500 to 650 of the donors, high-throughput TCR beta sequencing was used to judge whether each TCR beta V gene segment behaved as functional or pseudogenic. The later analysis used no new phenotypic data to find candidate immune exposures, relying instead on TCR beta sequences and their occurrence across donors. Findings and caveats that apply to the study as a whole: Immune exposure information for the cohort was limited to CMV serostatus. A later genetic analysis associated a missense DCLRE1C variant with V-gene and J-gene trimming of TCR beta chains, and an independent cohort replicated the association. According to a later analysis, TCR association rates differed among HLA loci, with DRB1 alleles showing the most associated TCRs and HLA-C alleles showing the fewest. At a false discovery rate of 0.05, a later analysis linked under 20,000 TCR beta sequences to specific HLA alleles. A further reported finding was that TCR beta sequences accurately predicted the HLA-A and HLA-B alleles for most subjects in the first cohort. In a later genetic analysis, fewer N-insertions in productive TCRs were reported among donors in an Asian-associated ancestry cluster than the roughly 670-donor mean. Roughly uniform sequencing depth across donors was assumed in presence/absence analyses, although this assumption may not hold. Some IMGT-functional V segments, including TRBV6-2 and TRBV6-3, could not be distinguished by the 87-base-pair reads and were therefore excluded. The authors suggested that the approach could potentially be extended to other disease states and immunological phenotypes. Assigning TCR associations to individual alleles was difficult when HLA alleles, especially DR and DQ, strongly co-occurred. An earlier analysis of some 590 of the donors showed that most TCR beta V segments appeared in productive rearrangements either about 90% or about 30% of the time, which broadly matched IMGT annotations. Some 15 rarely observed V segments, including chromosome 9 orphons, were excluded from the earlier analysis of a few hundred of the donors because counts were too low. Compared with equally common non-associated chains, HLA-associated TCR beta chains in a later analysis were more clonally expanded and had lower generation probabilities. The classifier was reported to diagnose cytomegalovirus status with high specificity and sensitivity in both the original cohort and the validation cohort. In vitro tests confirmed that a few of the cytomegalovirus-associated TCR beta chains recognize cytomegalovirus antigens. Most TCR sequences were observed very rarely across donors, whereas some public TCRs were present in many individuals. This cohort had only TCR beta chains sequenced, and the lack of alpha or paired-chain data limited which features could be detected. Because some donors lacked HLA typing at each locus, the association tests relied only on the typed subset. A total of 150 to 200 TCR beta chains were listed by the study as associated with cytomegalovirus. Linkage disequilibrium might explain the correlated functional status among segregating V segments, but an unknown experimental factor could not be ruled out. Most CMV-associated TCR beta chains appeared to be HLA-restricted in a later analysis, and the HLA associations seemed to be driven largely by CMV exposure. A cluster of highly shared sequence variants was judged likely to represent a technical artifact of the sequencing pipeline. A later analysis reported that several top co-occurrence clusters appeared linked to parvovirus B19, influenza, CMV and Epstein-Barr virus.

The library was produced with the immunoSEQ multiplex PCR assay. For the multiplex PCR, a mixture combining 60 forward primers for TCR Vbeta segments and 13 reverse primers for TCR Jbeta segments was used. The CDR3 region of rearranged TCR beta genes was amplified from genomic DNA by a multiplex PCR assay. On the Illumina HiSeq System, the amplified TCR beta libraries were sequenced as 87-base-pair reads. As for the authors' bioinformatics: A later analysis tallied roughly 78 million unique TCR beta chains across the 600 to 700 repertoires, and some 12 million of those chains were shared by two or more donors. Raw reads were error-corrected and collapsed into unique sequences by a nearest-neighbor algorithm in which closely related sequences were merged to remove PCR and sequencing errors. To assign V, D and J gene segments, CDR3 sequences were aligned to IMGT reference sequences. For a sequence to be retained, at least a six-nucleotide match to both a V gene segment and a J gene segment was required. A rearrangement counted as productive if the CDR3 had no stop codons and remained in frame with V and J, and every other rearrangement counted as non-productive. Following IMGT convention, CDR3 was defined as the stretch from the second conserved V-encoded cysteine to the conserved J-encoded phenylalanine. Sequences without an unambiguous match to a single V gene segment were excluded from the earlier analysis of a few hundred of the donors. In an earlier analysis of almost 600 of the donors, a V segment was called functional when productive rearrangements were above 56.7%, and segregating when the standard deviation between donors exceeded 5%. To diagnose cytomegalovirus status from the catalog of TCR beta chain sequences, a statistical classification framework was built. V and J gene assignment, in a later analysis, came from comparing TCR nucleotide sequences with IMGT/GENE-DB human TR gene sequences. A later analysis assigned CDR3 sequences and most-parsimonious VDJ recombination scenarios with the TCRdist pipeline. In a later analysis, each TCR beta chain was defined by its CDR3 amino acid sequence together with its V-gene family, and reads lacking a unique V-gene family were excluded. As a way to deal with suspected cross-contamination and a sequencing artifact, a later analysis dropped roughly 620 nucleotide sequences that were highly shared and had low generation probability. For each public chain, a later analysis derived a clonal expansion index from normalized ranks of inferred template counts within each repertoire. In a later analysis, generation probabilities were computed with a VDJ recombination model fitted to out-of-frame rearrangements, and the resulting probabilities were checked against IGoR. Hypergeometric tests were used in a later analysis to score TCR-TCR, TCR-HLA and TCR-CMV co-occurrence, with a repertoire-size bias correction applied to the TCR pairs. False discovery rates were estimated in a later analysis by permuting HLA or CMV assignments 20 times. In a later analysis, co-occurring TCRs were grouped using DBSCAN, with TCRdist sequence similarity added in when clustering inside HLA-allele-positive subsets. Repertoires with fewer than 30,000 or more than 120,000 public chains, plus five repertoires with anomalous nucleotide sharing, were excluded from co-occurrence clustering. Here the immuneACCESS table is served through TCRdb, limited to in-frame sequences with V and J called. Missing clones are a known gap in these copies; in checked studies unresolved V genes cover under half, and the rest lacks a known reason. V and J calls and clone size are those listed in that table; D and trimming were worked out from the DNA. The sample records around 200,000 clones, 81% of which are singletons. The top ten clonotypes cover around 3.9% of the sample.

For this clone: There is no known antigen for this receptor. Base qualities are not at hand, and no much larger clone is one base apart.

Per the germline V gene, SGHTA is the CDR1 and FQGNSA is the CDR2. Trimming removed 4 bases from V and 3 bases from J, leaving 16 bases between the germline ends. The CDR3 has 15 amino acids, counting the end cysteine and phenylalanine. Of all the DNA, just the CDR3 is kept, 45 bases in frame from base 1. The cohort consisted of 650 to 850 healthy bone marrow donors. Cohort members were all nominally healthy when sampled, although unrecorded immune exposures were likely present. The donor tested CMV seronegative and was one of the 352 seronegative cohort members. A peripheral blood sample was collected from each donor, and TCR beta sequencing was performed on peripheral blood mononuclear cells. The Qiagen DNeasy Blood Extraction Kit was used to extract genomic DNA from the blood cell samples.

The sample comprised PBMCs. This receptor chain uses TRBV7-2 and TRBJ2-7; the best D guess is TRBD1, with 6 bases matching. The source of this sequence is a man aged 45 to 65 in good health and CMV-seronegative. The CDR3 protein is CASSSGQPGDYEQYF. The sequenced DNA is TGTGCCAGCAGCTCTGGACAGCCCGGGGACTACGAGCAGTACTTC.